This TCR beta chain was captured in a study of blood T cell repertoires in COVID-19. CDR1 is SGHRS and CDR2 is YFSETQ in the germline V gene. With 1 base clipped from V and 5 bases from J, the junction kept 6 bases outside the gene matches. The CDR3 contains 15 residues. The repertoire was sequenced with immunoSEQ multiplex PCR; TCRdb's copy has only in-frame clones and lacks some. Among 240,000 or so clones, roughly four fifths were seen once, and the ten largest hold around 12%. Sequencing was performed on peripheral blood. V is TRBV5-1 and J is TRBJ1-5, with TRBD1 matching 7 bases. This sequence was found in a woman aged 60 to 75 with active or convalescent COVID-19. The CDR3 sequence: CASSLWGTADQPQHF. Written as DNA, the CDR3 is TGCGCCAGCAGCTTGTGGGGGACAGCCGATCAGCCCCAGCATTTT.